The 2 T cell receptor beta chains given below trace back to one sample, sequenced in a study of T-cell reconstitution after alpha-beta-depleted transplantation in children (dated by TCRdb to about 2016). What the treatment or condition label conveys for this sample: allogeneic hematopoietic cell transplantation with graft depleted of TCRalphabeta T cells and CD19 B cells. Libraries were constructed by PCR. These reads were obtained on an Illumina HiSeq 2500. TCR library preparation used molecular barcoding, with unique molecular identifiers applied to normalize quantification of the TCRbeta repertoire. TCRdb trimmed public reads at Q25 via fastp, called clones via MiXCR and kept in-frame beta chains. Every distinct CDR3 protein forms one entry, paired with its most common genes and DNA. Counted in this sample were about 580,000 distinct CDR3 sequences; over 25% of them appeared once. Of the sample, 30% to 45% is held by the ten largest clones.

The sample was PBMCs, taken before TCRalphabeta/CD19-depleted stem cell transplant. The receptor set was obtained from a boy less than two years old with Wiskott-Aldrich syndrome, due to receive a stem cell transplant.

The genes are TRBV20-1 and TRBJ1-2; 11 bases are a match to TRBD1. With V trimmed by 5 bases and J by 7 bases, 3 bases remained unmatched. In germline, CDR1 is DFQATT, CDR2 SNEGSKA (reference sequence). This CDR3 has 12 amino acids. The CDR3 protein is CSAGQGAIGYTF. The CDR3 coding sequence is TGCAGTGCTGGACAGGGGGCAATTGGCTACACCTTC.

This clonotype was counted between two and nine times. DNA for the CDR3: TGTGCCATCAGGACTACAGGGGCCTTACTCGATGAGCAGTTCTTC. It encodes CAIRTTGALLDEQFF. V gene TRBV10-3 combines with J gene TRBJ2-1; TRBD1 matches 7 bases. Germline-derived CDR1 and CDR2 are ENHRY and SYGVKD. The CDR3 has 15 residues. V was clipped by 6 bases and J by 8 bases; unmatched bases: 13.